The 8 T cell receptor beta chains listed next were all sequenced from one sample in a study of Ad26.COV2.S vaccination and SARS-CoV-2 variants. Profiled with immunoSEQ multiplex PCR; TCRdb holds only in-frame clones, not every one. The sample lists around 450,000 clones, roughly nine tenths seen once, with about 1.7% in the top ten. Sample treatment: 15 to 20 received Ad26.COV2.S at low or high dose, single or two shots; 5 received placebo; per-sample allocation not given. Sampling was done on day 63 after the first vaccine or placebo injection. The input for sequencing was peripheral blood, taken in a trial of Ad26.COV2.S vaccine versus placebo. The receptors shown here come from a person aged 18-65 years who received the Ad26.COV2.S COVID-19 vaccine or a placebo.

This clone is a singleton in its sample. This sequence joins TRBV7-3 and TRBJ2-1; 12 nucleotides match TRBD2. J gave up 1 base and V 0 bases, and 10 bases lay outside the gene matches. CDR3 length: 20 residues. Germline V gene data show CDR1 as SGHTA and CDR2 as FQGTGA. The DNA for the CDR3 is TGTGCCAGCAGCTTAACTCCGATCCTAGCGGGGGGGCCGTCCTACAATGAGCAGTTCTTC. Encoded protein: CASSLTPILAGGPSYNEQFF. Combining the CDR3 with reference TRBV7-3 and TRBJ2-1 gives the whole variable domain GAGVSQTPSNKVTEKGKYVELRCDPISGHTALYWYRQSLGQGPEFLIYFQGTGAADDSGLPNDRFFAVRPEGSVSTLKIQRTERGDSAVYLCASSLTPILAGGPSYNEQFFGPGTRLTVL.

The rearrangement joins TRBV18 to TRBJ2-1; 8 positions agree with TRBD2. CDR3 length equals 15 residues. V shed 6 bases and J 7 bases; nucleotides not matched to a gene: 11. In germline, CDR1 is KGHSH, CDR2 LQKENI. The DNA for the CDR3 is TGTGCCAGCTCTCGGGAAGCGGGAGTGGGTAATGAGCAGTTCTTC. The encoded protein is CASSREAGVGNEQFF.

V and J are TRBV19 and TRBJ2-1; 10 bases agree with TRBD1. V lost 5 bases to trimming and J lost 4 bases; unmatched junction nucleotides: 5. This CDR3 region has 15 residues. Looked up from germline, CDR1 is LNHDA and CDR2 is SQIVND (reference sequence). CDR3 in amino acids: CASSETGGTYNEQFF. The CDR3 coding sequence is TGTGCCAGTAGTGAGACAGGGGGCACGTACAATGAGCAGTTCTTC.

V and J are TRBV28 and TRBJ2-7, with 9 bases lining up with TRBD2. Looked up from germline, CDR1 is MDHEN and CDR2 is SYDVKM. The J segment lost 5 bases and the V segment lost 4 bases, leaving 15 bases of the junction unmatched. The CDR3 length is 17 residues. In DNA form, the CDR3 reads TGTGCCAGCAGTTCAGGGGCCGTTTGGCGGGAGGGCAACGAGCAGTACTTC. This sequence encodes CASSSGAVWREGNEQYF.

This chain links TRBV20-1 with TRBJ2-7, with D uncertain. This CDR3 region has 10 residues. Germline CDR1 reads DFQATT; CDR2 reads SNEGSKA (reference sequence). The V end was cut by 3 bases, the J end by 6 bases, with 6 bases between. The CDR3 reads CSASDTEQYF. CDR3 nucleotides: TGCAGTGCTAGCGACACCGAGCAGTACTTC.

The chain couples TRBV7-9 to TRBJ2-1; the match to TRBD1 covers 7 bases. Per the germline V gene, CDR1 is SEHNR and CDR2 is FQNEAQ (reference sequence). The CDR3 is 15 residues long. Trimming removed 2 bases from V and 8 bases from J; junction bases left unmatched: 9. The CDR3 loop is CASSLQGGPGDEQFF. In nucleotides, the CDR3 is TGTGCCAGCAGCTTACAAGGGGGCCCCGGGGATGAGCAGTTCTTC.

The chain couples TRBV5-6 to TRBJ2-7, with TRBD2 matching 7 bases. Trimming took 0 bases from V and 0 from J; bases not matched to a gene: 6. The CDR3 runs 16 residues. Germline V lookup: CDR1 SGHDT, CDR2 YYEEEE. CDR3 protein: CASSLEGGRSSYEQYF. CDR3 nucleotides: TGTGCCAGCAGCTTGGAGGGAGGGAGGAGCTCCTACGAGCAGTACTTC.

The gene calls are TRBV7-9 and TRBJ2-1; no firm D call. CDR3 length: 17 residues. V lost 1 base to trimming and J lost 3 bases, with 16 bases between them. The germline CDR1 and CDR2 sequences are SEHNR and FQNEAQ (reference sequence). Here the CDR3 reads CASSLGSSARNYNEQFF. The DNA of the CDR3 is TGTGCCAGCAGCTTAGGATCCTCGGCGAGGAACTACAATGAGCAGTTCTTC.